This is a list of T cell receptor beta chains from one sample in a study of shared clonotypes between healthy human individuals. Generated by immunoSEQ multiplex PCR, the TCRdb table keeps only in-frame clones and is missing some. The repertoire includes 600,000 or so clones, approximately 95% of them detected once, and approximately 0.11% sits in the top ten. Input material: naive CD8+ T cells sorted from blood. Source of these receptors: a young woman in good health. Both conserved end residues are part of each CDR3. D genes are given only for firm matches. Rows may omit the clone size; those that give it use once, few, many or a size class.

j_call v_call d_call clone_size cdr3_nt cdr3_aa
TRBJ1-1 TRBV28 NA NA TGTGCCAGCAGTCCAGACATGAACACTGAAGCTTTCTTT CASSPDMNTEAFF
TRBJ2-1 TRBV14 NA NA TGTGCCAGCAGCCAGGGCAATGAGCAGTTCTTC CASSQGNEQFF
TRBJ2-7 TRBV27 TRBD1 NA TGTGCCAGCAGTTCCCTATTCGGGACAGTTTCCTACGAGCAGTACTTC CASSSLFGTVSYEQYF
TRBJ1-1 TRBV5-6 TRBD1 NA TGTGCCAGCAGCGAAGGGAGACAGGGCGTTAGAATGGACACTGAAGCTTTCTTT CASSEGRQGVRMDTEAFF
TRBJ2-7 TRBV5-4 NA NA TGTGCCAGCAGCTCCTGGGGACGGACCTCATCTTACGAGCAGTACTTC CASSSWGRTSSYEQYF
TRBJ2-5 TRBV7-9 TRBD2 NA TGTGCCAGCTCAGCTTCCTCGCTAGCGGGAGTAGAGACCCAGTACTTC CASSASSLAGVETQYF
TRBJ2-7 TRBV19 NA NA TGTGCCAGTAGTATAGAGGGACGAGCCTGGGAAGAGCAGTACTTC CASSIEGRAWEEQYF
TRBJ2-6 TRBV9 NA NA TGTGCCAGCAGCGTAGAGACAGACCCCTCTGGGGCCAACGTCCTGACTTTC CASSVETDPSGANVLTF
TRBJ2-7 TRBV5-5 NA NA TGTGCCAGCAGCTTCGAGGAAGGGCCGAGCTACGAGCAGTACTTC CASSFEEGPSYEQYF
TRBJ1-1 TRBV10-2 NA once TGCGCCAGCAGTGAGGCTTCAGGGGAGACTGAAGCTTTCTTT CASSEASGETEAFF
TRBJ2-7 TRBV19 TRBD2 NA TGTGCCATCCCTGGGGGGACTAGCGGGAGTCACTCCTACGAGCAGTACTTC CAIPGGTSGSHSYEQYF
TRBJ1-4 TRBV7-8 NA NA TGTGCCAGCAGCTTAGATTCAACAGGACGGGAACTGTTTTTT CASSLDSTGRELFF
TRBJ2-7 TRBV5-6 NA NA TGTGCCAGCAGCTTGGGGCCCTTAAGTAACGCACACGAGCAGTACTTC CASSLGPLSNAHEQYF
TRBJ2-3 TRBV27 TRBD2 NA TGTGCCAGCACCCAACTAGCGGGAGTGACAGATACGCAGTATTTT CASTQLAGVTDTQYF
TRBJ2-1 TRBV5-8 NA NA TGTGCCAGCAGCTCCGACCAAGGGGAGCAGTTCTTC CASSSDQGEQFF
TRBJ2-1 TRBV27 NA NA TGTGCCAGCAGTTTATCTTCCTACAATGAGCAGTTCTTC CASSLSSYNEQFF
TRBJ2-5 TRBV5-6 TRBD2 NA TGTGCCAGCAGCTGGCTAGCGGGAGGCCACCAAGAGACCCAGTACTTC CASSWLAGGHQETQYF
TRBJ2-7 TRBV6-5 TRBD2 NA TGTGCCAGCAGTCCTAGCGGGAGTTCCTACGAGCAGTACTTC CASSPSGSSYEQYF
TRBJ1-3 TRBV28 NA NA TGTGCCAGCCTCAGCTACGTTGGAAACACCATATATTTT CASLSYVGNTIYF
TRBJ2-7 TRBV4-1 TRBD2 once TGCGCCAGCAGCCAAGAACTAGCGGGAAGATCCTACGAGCAGTACTTC CASSQELAGRSYEQYF
TRBJ2-7 TRBV25-1 NA NA TGTGCCACCCGGGAGATGGGATTACACGAGCAGTACTTC CATREMGLHEQYF
TRBJ2-3 TRBV13 NA NA TGTGCCAGCAGCCTCCGGTTGGGCACAGATACGCAGTATTTT CASSLRLGTDTQYF
TRBJ2-1 TRBV28 NA NA TGTGCCAGCAGTCTGTACAATGAGCAGTTCTTC CASSLYNEQFF
TRBJ2-7 TRBV28 NA NA TGTGCCAGCAGCCAGGGTCTTACCTACGAGCAGTACTTC CASSQGLTYEQYF
TRBJ1-2 TRBV27 TRBD1 NA TGTGCCAGCAGTTTAAAGGGGGCGGTTGGCTACACCTTC CASSLKGAVGYTF
TRBJ2-3 TRBV28 TRBD1 NA TGTGCCAGCAGTTTACACCGGGACAGACCCACAGATACGCAGTATTTT CASSLHRDRPTDTQYF
TRBJ2-2 TRBV2 TRBD1 NA TGTGCCAGCAGGGATTCAGGGGGACAGGGGGTCACCGGGGAGCTGTTTTTT CASRDSGGQGVTGELFF
TRBJ2-7 TRBV2 NA NA TGTGCCACAGGGGACTATTTCTACGAGCAGTACTTC CATGDYFYEQYF
TRBJ1-3 TRBV9 NA NA TGTGCCAGCAGCGTAGTAGGGGCATCTGGAAACACCATATATTTT CASSVVGASGNTIYF
TRBJ2-5 TRBV29-1 TRBD1 NA TGCAGCGTTGGTCCGGGACAGGGAGGACGCGAGACCCAGTACTTC CSVGPGQGGRETQYF
TRBJ2-3 TRBV7-6 NA NA TGTGCCAGCAGCTTGTCTCGCACTAGCACAGATACGCAGTATTTT CASSLSRTSTDTQYF
TRBJ2-2 TRBV11-2 NA NA TGTGCCAGCAGCTTAGTGTGGCAGGGTATTAACGGGGAGCTGTTTTTT CASSLVWQGINGELFF
TRBJ1-2 TRBV6-1 TRBD1 few TGTGCCAGCAGTCTCCTTGCGACAGGGAGGACCGGCTACACCTTC CASSLLATGRTGYTF
TRBJ1-5 TRBV28 NA NA TGTGCCAGCAGTTTCTCTGTATCGGGGAGGGGTCGGAATCAGCCCCAGCATTTT CASSFSVSGRGRNQPQHF
TRBJ1-1 TRBV6-6 NA NA TGTGCCAGCAGTTACTCGAACGTCAGGGCTCCCACTGAAGCTTTCTTT CASSYSNVRAPTEAFF
TRBJ2-1 TRBV27 NA NA TGTGCCAGCAGTTTAGGAAGCACAGGAGAGGGTGAGCAGTTCTTC CASSLGSTGEGEQFF
TRBJ1-2 TRBV19 TRBD1 once TGTGCCAGTAGTATAGGGGGACAGCTCTATGGCTACACCTTC CASSIGGQLYGYTF
TRBJ2-7 TRBV6-5 NA NA TGTGCCAGCAGTGTGACGATGACCTACGATGAGCAGTACTTC CASSVTMTYDEQYF
TRBJ2-7 TRBV11-2 NA NA TGTGCCAGCAGCTTAGGGGCTTCCTACGAGCAGTACTTC CASSLGASYEQYF
TRBJ2-2 TRBV27 NA NA TGTGCCAGCAGTTTCGGGGGGCCAACAACCGGGGAGCTGTTTTTT CASSFGGPTTGELFF
TRBJ1-1 TRBV13 NA NA TGTGCCAGCAGCTTAGGCCATCCGGTTGAAGCTTTCTTT CASSLGHPVEAFF
TRBJ2-7 TRBV28 NA once TGTGCCAGCAGCCCTCGGGGGCCCACCTACGAGCAGTACTTC CASSPRGPTYEQYF
TRBJ1-1 TRBV28 NA NA TGTGCCAGCAGATACCCGCTTAGGGAGGGATACACTGAAGCTTTCTTT CASRYPLREGYTEAFF
TRBJ1-5 TRBV7-8 TRBD1 NA TGTGCCAGCAGCATTGGACAGGGCATCTATAGCAATCAGCCCCAGCATTTT CASSIGQGIYSNQPQHF
TRBJ1-4 TRBV7-9 NA once TGTGCCGTTTCAGGAGTTCGGGAAAAACTGTTTTTT CAVSGVREKLFF
TRBJ2-5 TRBV28 NA NA TGTGCCAGCAGTTTATCCCGCCTCCAAGAGACCCAGTACTTC CASSLSRLQETQYF
TRBJ1-1 TRBV28 NA NA TGTGCCAGCAGTCCAGGAAACATGAACACTGAAGCTTTCTTT CASSPGNMNTEAFF
TRBJ2-1 TRBV7-9 TRBD2 NA TGTGCCAGCAGCTTAGCGGCGGGAGTAGAAAATGAGCAGTTCTTC CASSLAAGVENEQFF
TRBJ2-7 TRBV27 TRBD1 NA TGTGCCAGCAGCCCGGGACAGGGGGCGAACGAGCAGTACTTC CASSPGQGANEQYF
TRBJ2-1 TRBV28 TRBD2 NA TGTAATACCGGGACTAGCGGGGAAGACAATGAGCAGTTCTTC CNTGTSGEDNEQFF